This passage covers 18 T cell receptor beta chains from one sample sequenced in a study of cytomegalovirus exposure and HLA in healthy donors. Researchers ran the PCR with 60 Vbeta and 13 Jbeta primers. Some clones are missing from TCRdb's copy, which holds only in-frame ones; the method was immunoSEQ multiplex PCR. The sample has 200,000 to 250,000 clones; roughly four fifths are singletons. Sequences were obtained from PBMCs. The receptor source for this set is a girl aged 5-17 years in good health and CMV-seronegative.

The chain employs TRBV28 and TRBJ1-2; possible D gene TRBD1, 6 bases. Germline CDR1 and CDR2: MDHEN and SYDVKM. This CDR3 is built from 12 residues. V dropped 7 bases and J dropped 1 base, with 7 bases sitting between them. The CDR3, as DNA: TGTGCCAGCAAGGGGGTTAACTATGGCTACACCTTC. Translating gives CASKGVNYGYTF.

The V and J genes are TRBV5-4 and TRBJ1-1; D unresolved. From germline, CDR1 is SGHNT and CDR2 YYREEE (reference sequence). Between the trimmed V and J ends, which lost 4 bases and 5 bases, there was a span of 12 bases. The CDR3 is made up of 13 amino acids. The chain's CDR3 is CASSRGAGTEAFF. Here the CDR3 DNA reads TGTGCCAGCAGCCGAGGTGCGGGGACTGAAGCTTTCTTT.

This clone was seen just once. The CDR3 coding sequence is TGCGCCAGCAGCCCCGGAGGAGGCACAGATACGCAGTATTTT. Translated: CASSPGGGTDTQYF. This rearrangement joins TRBV4-1 to TRBJ2-3; TRBD2 might be the D (5 bases). Germline V CDR1 and CDR2: MGHRA, YSYEKL. CDR3 length: 14 amino acids. V was clipped by 4 bases and J by 1 base, with 9 bases between them.

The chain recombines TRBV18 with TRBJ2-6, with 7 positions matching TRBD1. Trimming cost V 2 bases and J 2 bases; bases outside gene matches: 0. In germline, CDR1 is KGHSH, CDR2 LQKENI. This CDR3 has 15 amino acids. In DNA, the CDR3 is TGTGCCAGCTCACCAGGGACAGCTGGGGCCAACGTCCTGACTTTC. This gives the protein CASSPGTAGANVLTF.

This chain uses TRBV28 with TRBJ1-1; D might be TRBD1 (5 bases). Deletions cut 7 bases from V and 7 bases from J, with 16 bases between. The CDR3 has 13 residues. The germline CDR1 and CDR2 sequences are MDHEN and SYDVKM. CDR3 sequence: CASIRPTGGEAFF. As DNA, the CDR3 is TGTGCCAGCATCCGACCTACAGGTGGTGAAGCTTTCTTT.

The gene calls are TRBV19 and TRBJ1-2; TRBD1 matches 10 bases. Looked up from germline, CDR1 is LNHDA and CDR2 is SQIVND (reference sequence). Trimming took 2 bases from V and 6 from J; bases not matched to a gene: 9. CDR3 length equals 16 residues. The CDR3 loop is CASSIQLRQGANGYTF. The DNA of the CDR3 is TGTGCCAGTAGTATACAACTTAGACAGGGGGCGAATGGCTACACCTTC. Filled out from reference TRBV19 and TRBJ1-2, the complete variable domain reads DGGITQSPKYLFRKEGQNVTLSCEQNLNHDAMYWYRQDPGQGLRLIYYSQIVNDFQKGDIAEGYSVSREKKESFPLTVTSAQKNPTAFYLCASSIQLRQGANGYTFGSGTRLTVV.

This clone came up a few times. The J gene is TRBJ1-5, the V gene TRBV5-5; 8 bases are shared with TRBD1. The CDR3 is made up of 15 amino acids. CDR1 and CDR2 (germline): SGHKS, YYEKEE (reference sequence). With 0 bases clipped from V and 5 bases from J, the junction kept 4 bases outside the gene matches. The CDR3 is CASSLVQGVHQPQHF. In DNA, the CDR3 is TGTGCCAGCAGCTTGGTACAGGGGGTTCATCAGCCCCAGCATTTT.

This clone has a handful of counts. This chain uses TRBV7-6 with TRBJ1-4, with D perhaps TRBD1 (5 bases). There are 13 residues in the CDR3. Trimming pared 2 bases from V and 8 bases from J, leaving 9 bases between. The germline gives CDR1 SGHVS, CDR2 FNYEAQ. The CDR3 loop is CASSLSGGEKLFF. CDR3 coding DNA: TGTGCCAGCAGCTTATCGGGGGGGGAAAAACTGTTTTTT.

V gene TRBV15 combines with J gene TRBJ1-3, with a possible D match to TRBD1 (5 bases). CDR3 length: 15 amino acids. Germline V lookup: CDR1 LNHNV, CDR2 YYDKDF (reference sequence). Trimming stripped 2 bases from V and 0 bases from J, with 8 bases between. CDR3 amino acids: CATSRQGRSGNTIYF. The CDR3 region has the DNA TGTGCCACCAGCAGACAGGGCCGCTCTGGAAACACCATATATTTT.

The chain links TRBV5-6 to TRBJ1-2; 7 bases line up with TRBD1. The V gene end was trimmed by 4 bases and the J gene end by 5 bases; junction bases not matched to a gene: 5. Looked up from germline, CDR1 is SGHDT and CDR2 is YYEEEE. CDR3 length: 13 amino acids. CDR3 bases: TGTGCCAGCAGCCGAGGGACAGAATATGGCTACACCTTC. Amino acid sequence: CASSRGTEYGYTF.

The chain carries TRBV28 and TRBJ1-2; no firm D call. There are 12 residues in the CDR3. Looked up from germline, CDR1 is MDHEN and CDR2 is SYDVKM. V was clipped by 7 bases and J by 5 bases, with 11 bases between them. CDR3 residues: CASISVPYGYTF. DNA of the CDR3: TGTGCCAGCATCTCGGTCCCTTATGGCTACACCTTC.

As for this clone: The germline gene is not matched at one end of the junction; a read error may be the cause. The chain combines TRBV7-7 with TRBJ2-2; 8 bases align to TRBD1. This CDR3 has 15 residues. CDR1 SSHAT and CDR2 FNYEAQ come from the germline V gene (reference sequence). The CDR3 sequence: CASSLGTGNTGELFF. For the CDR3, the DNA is TGTGCTAGCAGCTTAGGGACAGGGAACACCGGGGAGCTGTTTTTT.

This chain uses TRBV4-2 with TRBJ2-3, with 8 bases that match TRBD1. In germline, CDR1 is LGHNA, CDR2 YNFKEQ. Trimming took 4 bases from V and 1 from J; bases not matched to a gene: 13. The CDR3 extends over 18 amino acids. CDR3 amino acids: CASSRESMPGQGTDTQYF. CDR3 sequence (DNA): TGTGCCAGCAGCCGCGAGTCGATGCCGGGACAGGGCACAGATACGCAGTATTTT.

The CDR3 reads CASTAGQGVLAQETQYF. For the CDR3, the DNA is TGTGCCAGCACCGCGGGACAGGGTGTTTTAGCACAAGAGACCCAGTACTTC. The chain employs TRBV19 and TRBJ2-5; 9 bases line up with TRBD1. Germline trimming cut 9 bases from V and 2 bases from J; bases unmatched to any gene: 16. The CDR3 loop spans 17 amino acids. Germline CDR1 and CDR2: LNHDA and SQIVND (reference sequence).

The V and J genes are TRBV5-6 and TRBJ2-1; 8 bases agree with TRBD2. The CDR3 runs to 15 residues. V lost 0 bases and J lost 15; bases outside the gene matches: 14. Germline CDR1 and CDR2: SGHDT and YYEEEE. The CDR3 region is CASSLVSGISHYVFF. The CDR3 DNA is TGTGCCAGCAGCTTGGTTAGCGGGATATCCCACTACGTGTTCTTC.

The CDR3 here is CARTSPTNNEQFF. The DNA for the CDR3 is TGTGCCCGAACTAGCCCAACGAACAATGAGCAGTTCTTC. This chain links TRBV2 with TRBJ2-1; possible D gene TRBD2, 6 bases. CDR3 length: 13 residues. Trimming cost V 11 bases and J 5 bases, with 16 bases left between them. The V gene's germline CDR1 is SNHLY and CDR2 FYNNEI.

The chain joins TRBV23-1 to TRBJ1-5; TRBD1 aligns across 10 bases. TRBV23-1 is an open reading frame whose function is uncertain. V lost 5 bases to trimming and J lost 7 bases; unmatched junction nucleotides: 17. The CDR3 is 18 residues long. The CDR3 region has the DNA TGCGCCAGCAGTTTAAAGAGTAACGGGACAGGGGCTGTGCAGCCCCAGCATTTT. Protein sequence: CASSLKSNGTGAVQPQHF.

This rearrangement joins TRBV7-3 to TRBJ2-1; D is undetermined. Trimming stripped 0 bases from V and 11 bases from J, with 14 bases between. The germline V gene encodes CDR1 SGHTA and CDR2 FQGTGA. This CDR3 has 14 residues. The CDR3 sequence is CASSLTPTAPKQFF. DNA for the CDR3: TGTGCCAGCAGCTTAACGCCGACTGCTCCCAAGCAGTTCTTC.